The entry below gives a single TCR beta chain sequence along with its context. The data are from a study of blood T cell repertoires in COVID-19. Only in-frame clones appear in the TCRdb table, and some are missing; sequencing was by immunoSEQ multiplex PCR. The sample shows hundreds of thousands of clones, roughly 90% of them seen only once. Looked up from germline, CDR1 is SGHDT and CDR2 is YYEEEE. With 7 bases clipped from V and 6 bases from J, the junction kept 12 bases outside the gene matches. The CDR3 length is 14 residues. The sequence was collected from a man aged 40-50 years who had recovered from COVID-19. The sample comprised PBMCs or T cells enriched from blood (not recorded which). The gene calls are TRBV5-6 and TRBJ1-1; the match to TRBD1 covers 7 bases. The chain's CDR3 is CASGRRQGLSEAFF. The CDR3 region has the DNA TGTGCCAGCGGACGTCGACAGGGTCTCTCTGAAGCTTTCTTT.